These T cell receptor beta chains were read from a single sample in a study of T cells in Graves' hyperthyroidism and ophthalmopathy. TCRdb reprocessed the multiplex PCR reads via MiXCR and lists one record per CDR3 protein. The profile covers about 620,000 distinct CDR3 sequences, with under 20% appearing a single time and approximately 3.9% taken by the ten largest. The sequencing input was blood. These receptors were taken from a woman aged 30 to 39 with Graves' hyperthyroidism. Each CDR3 is given with its conserved first and last residue. Fields, in order: D gene, J gene, V gene, clone size, CDR3 length, CDR3 DNA, CDR3 protein. A D gene is named only where the DNA matches it firmly. Clone size, where shown, is once, few, many, or a class for clones that have expanded.

d_call: NA; j_call: TRBJ1-1; v_call: TRBV9; clone_size: NA; cdr3_length: 15; cdr3_nt: TGTGCCAGCAGCGTAGTCCCACAGGGACACACTGAAGCTTTCTTT; cdr3_aa: CASSVVPQGHTEAFF
d_call: NA; j_call: TRBJ1-3; v_call: TRBV7-2; clone_size: NA; cdr3_length: 14; cdr3_nt: TGTGCCAGCAGCTTTTCGGGACCCGCGGACACCATATATTTT; cdr3_aa: CASSFSGPADTIYF
d_call: NA; j_call: TRBJ2-7; v_call: TRBV12-5; clone_size: many; cdr3_length: 16; cdr3_nt: TGTGCTAGTGGTTTGGTAAGTCGGGAACAGTCGCTGGAGCAGTACTTC; cdr3_aa: CASGLVSREQSLEQYF
d_call: NA; j_call: TRBJ1-2; v_call: TRBV20-1; clone_size: NA; cdr3_length: 12; cdr3_nt: TGCAGTGCTAGAGCGGGACCGGAGGCCTACACCTTC; cdr3_aa: CSARAGPEAYTF
d_call: NA; j_call: TRBJ2-1; v_call: TRBV2; clone_size: NA; cdr3_length: 11; cdr3_nt: TGTGCCAGCAGAGGCCAGGGGTTTTGGTTCTTC; cdr3_aa: CASRGQGFWFF
d_call: NA; j_call: TRBJ2-3; v_call: TRBV29-1; clone_size: few; cdr3_length: 13; cdr3_nt: TGCAGCGTTCTTGGACAGAGCACAGATACGCAGTATTTT; cdr3_aa: CSVLGQSTDTQYF
d_call: NA; j_call: TRBJ1-3; v_call: TRBV12-3/TRBV12-4; clone_size: few; cdr3_length: 14; cdr3_nt: TGTGCCAGGGGGACGGGCCGGGCTGGAAACACCATATATTTT; cdr3_aa: CARGTGRAGNTIYF
d_call: NA; j_call: TRBJ1-2; v_call: TRBV3-1; clone_size: NA; cdr3_length: 14; cdr3_nt: TGTGCCAGCAGCCAACCCGAGAGAGGGACTGGCTACACCTTC; cdr3_aa: CASSQPERGTGYTF
d_call: NA; j_call: TRBJ1-5; v_call: TRBV7-2; clone_size: NA; cdr3_length: 15; cdr3_nt: TGTGCCAGCAGCTTAGCGGTGGGGGGGTCGGAGCCCCAGCATTTT; cdr3_aa: CASSLAVGGSEPQHF
d_call: NA; j_call: TRBJ2-3; v_call: TRBV7-2; clone_size: few; cdr3_length: 15; cdr3_nt: TGTGCCAGCAGCTTGTCAGGGATTGAGACAGATACGCAGTATTTT; cdr3_aa: CASSLSGIETDTQYF
d_call: NA; j_call: TRBJ1-5; v_call: TRBV4-1; clone_size: many; cdr3_length: 17; cdr3_nt: TGCGCCAGCAGCCAAGATACCGCAGGGACGAGCAATCAGCCCCAGCATTTT; cdr3_aa: CASSQDTAGTSNQPQHF
d_call: NA; j_call: TRBJ2-2; v_call: TRBV6-2/TRBV6-3; clone_size: NA; cdr3_length: 15; cdr3_nt: TGTGCCAGCAGTTACGGGCAGGGTTCGGCCGGGGAGCTGTTTTTT; cdr3_aa: CASSYGQGSAGELFF
d_call: NA; j_call: TRBJ2-2; v_call: TRBV10-3; clone_size: NA; cdr3_length: 14; cdr3_nt: TGTGCCATCAGGGTCGTACTGGGGACCGGGGAGCTGTTTTTT; cdr3_aa: CAIRVVLGTGELFF
d_call: NA; j_call: TRBJ1-1; v_call: TRBV30; clone_size: few; cdr3_length: 11; cdr3_nt: TGTGCCCGGAGCGCGTTCATTGAAGCTTTCTTT; cdr3_aa: CARSAFIEAFF
d_call: NA; j_call: TRBJ1-6; v_call: TRBV6-5; clone_size: few; cdr3_length: 13; cdr3_nt: TGTGCCAGCAGTTACGGGGTCAATTCACCCCTCCACTTT; cdr3_aa: CASSYGVNSPLHF
d_call: NA; j_call: TRBJ2-7; v_call: TRBV12-5; clone_size: many; cdr3_length: 16; cdr3_nt: TGTGCTAGTGGTTTGGTAACGGGCCGATATACAACCGAGCAGTACTTC; cdr3_aa: CASGLVTGRYTTEQYF
d_call: TRBD2; j_call: TRBJ2-4; v_call: TRBV6-1; clone_size: NA; cdr3_length: 17; cdr3_nt: TGTGCCAGCAAGACGGGGGGGGTAAGGGATGGCAAAAACATTCAGTACTTC; cdr3_aa: CASKTGGVRDGKNIQYF